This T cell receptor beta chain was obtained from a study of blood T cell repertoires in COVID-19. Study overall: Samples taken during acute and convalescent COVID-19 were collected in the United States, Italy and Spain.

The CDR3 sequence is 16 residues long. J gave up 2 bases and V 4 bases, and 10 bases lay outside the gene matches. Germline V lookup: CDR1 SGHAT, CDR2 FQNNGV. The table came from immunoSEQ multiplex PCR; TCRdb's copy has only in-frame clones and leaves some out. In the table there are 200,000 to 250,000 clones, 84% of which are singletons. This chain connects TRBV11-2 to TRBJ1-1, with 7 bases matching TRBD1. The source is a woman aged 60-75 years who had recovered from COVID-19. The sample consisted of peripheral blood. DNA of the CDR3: TGTGCCAGCAGCTCGGGACAGCGGAATTTTAACACTGAAGCTTTCTTT. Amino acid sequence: CASSSGQRNFNTEAFF.